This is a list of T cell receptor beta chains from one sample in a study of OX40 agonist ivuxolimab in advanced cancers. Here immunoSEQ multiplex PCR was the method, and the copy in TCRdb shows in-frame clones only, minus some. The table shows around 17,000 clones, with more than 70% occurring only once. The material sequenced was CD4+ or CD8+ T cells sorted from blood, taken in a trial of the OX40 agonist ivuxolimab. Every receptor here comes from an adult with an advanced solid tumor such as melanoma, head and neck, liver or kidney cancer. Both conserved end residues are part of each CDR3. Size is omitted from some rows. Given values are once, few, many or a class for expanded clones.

cdr3_aa: CASSLGGGNTEAFF
v_call: TRBV18
clone_size: NA

cdr3_aa: CASGFLQGGHRGAVF
v_call: TRBV12-5
clone_size: NA

cdr3_aa: CASSVPTDTQYF
v_call: TRBV27
clone_size: NA

cdr3_aa: CASSLIPGGSNTGELFF
v_call: TRBV2
clone_size: NA

cdr3_aa: CASSSQARNIQYF
v_call: TRBV5-4
clone_size: once

cdr3_aa: CASSLAGQKNTEAFF
v_call: TRBV5-5
clone_size: NA

cdr3_aa: CASRGLADYEQYF
v_call: TRBV6-5
clone_size: NA

cdr3_aa: CASSPGQASTDTQYF
v_call: TRBV5-8
clone_size: NA

cdr3_aa: CASSAYDASTGELFF
v_call: TRBV9
clone_size: NA

cdr3_aa: CASSFSVPNTEAFF
v_call: TRBV27
clone_size: once

cdr3_aa: CASSPWLGEGYTEAFF
v_call: TRBV5-5
clone_size: NA

cdr3_aa: CASRGASGYTF
v_call: TRBV6-5
clone_size: medium-sized

cdr3_aa: CASSLDPREQYF
v_call: TRBV5-8
clone_size: once

cdr3_aa: CASSAPTGGLETQYF
v_call: TRBV9
clone_size: NA

cdr3_aa: CASSLGLWERAFF
v_call: TRBV13
clone_size: NA

cdr3_aa: CASSKFRIANYGYTF
v_call: TRBV21-1
clone_size: NA

cdr3_aa: CASSNRADGTEAFF
v_call: TRBV19
clone_size: NA

cdr3_aa: CASNFSRGLPYGYTF
v_call: TRBV10-1
clone_size: few

cdr3_aa: CASSLANGGGNEQYF
v_call: TRBV7-6
clone_size: NA

cdr3_aa: CASSSWGAVAEAFF
v_call: TRBV11-1
clone_size: NA

cdr3_aa: CASSLDSGVGNTEAFF
v_call: TRBV27
clone_size: NA

cdr3_aa: CASSPGAGNTEAFF
v_call: TRBV7-3
clone_size: NA

cdr3_aa: CASSHRGGGNTIYF
v_call: TRBV4-3
clone_size: NA

cdr3_aa: CASSYSGGPYEAFF
v_call: TRBV6-6
clone_size: NA

cdr3_aa: CASSLLGGAYEQYF
v_call: TRBV7-6
clone_size: once

cdr3_aa: CASSYRGRNEKLFF
v_call: TRBV6-5
clone_size: NA

cdr3_aa: CASSVERGSYNEQFF
v_call: TRBV9
clone_size: NA

cdr3_aa: CASTYRGTEAFF
v_call: TRBV6-5
clone_size: NA

cdr3_aa: CASTLVAGFYSGANVLTF
v_call: TRBV19
clone_size: NA

cdr3_aa: CASSIGGSVTEQFF
v_call: TRBV19
clone_size: NA

cdr3_aa: CASSLVASGGLDTQYF
v_call: TRBV11-2
clone_size: NA

cdr3_aa: CASSSGTGGHEQYF
v_call: TRBV6-6
clone_size: NA

cdr3_aa: CASSLRAEAFF
v_call: TRBV28
clone_size: NA

cdr3_aa: CASSLFREPVMGTEAFF
v_call: TRBV11-3
clone_size: NA

cdr3_aa: CASSLGAAQANYGYTF
v_call: TRBV11-2
clone_size: NA

cdr3_aa: CASSLAWQGPEAFF
v_call: TRBV5-1
clone_size: NA

cdr3_aa: CASSYADYEQYF
v_call: TRBV5-4
clone_size: NA

cdr3_aa: CASSLLAGVNEKLFF
v_call: TRBV11-2
clone_size: medium-sized

cdr3_aa: CASRSGITEAFF
v_call: TRBV19
clone_size: NA

cdr3_aa: CASSSYRVSYEQYF
v_call: TRBV7-2
clone_size: NA

cdr3_aa: CASSLMGADSYEQYF
v_call: TRBV5-6
clone_size: NA

cdr3_aa: CASSYTGGETQYF
v_call: TRBV6-5
clone_size: once

cdr3_aa: CASSSGIGTDTQYF
v_call: TRBV5-1
clone_size: few

cdr3_aa: CASGAAGTTTNYGYTF
v_call: TRBV27
clone_size: NA

cdr3_aa: CASGYQGPSGELFF
v_call: TRBV27
clone_size: NA